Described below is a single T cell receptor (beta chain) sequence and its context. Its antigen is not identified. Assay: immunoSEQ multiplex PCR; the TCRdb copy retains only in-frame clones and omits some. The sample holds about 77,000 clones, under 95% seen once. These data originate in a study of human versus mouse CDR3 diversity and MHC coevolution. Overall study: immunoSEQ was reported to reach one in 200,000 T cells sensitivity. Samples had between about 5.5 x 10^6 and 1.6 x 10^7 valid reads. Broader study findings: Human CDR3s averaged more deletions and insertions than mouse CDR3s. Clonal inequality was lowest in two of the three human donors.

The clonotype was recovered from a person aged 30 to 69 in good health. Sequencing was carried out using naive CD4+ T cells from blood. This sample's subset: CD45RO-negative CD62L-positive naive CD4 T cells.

CDR3 sequence reads: CASSVQGYEQYF. The CDR3 nucleotides are TGTGCCAGCAGTGTCCAGGGGTACGAGCAGTACTTC. The chain uses TRBV2 and TRBJ2-7, with a weak D call TRBD1 (6 bases). Germline V gives CDR1 SNHLY, CDR2 FYNNEI. V was clipped by 4 bases and J by 4 bases, with 8 bases between them. The CDR3 extends over 12 amino acids. Drawing the rest from reference TRBV2 and TRBJ2-7, the complete variable domain is EPEVTQTPSHQVTQMGQEVILRCVPISNHLYFYWYRQILGQKVEFLVSFYNNEISEKSEIFDDQFSVERPDGSNFTLKIRSTKLEDSAMYFCASSVQGYEQYFGPGTRLTVT.